This TCR beta chain was recorded in a study of OX40 agonist ivuxolimab in advanced cancers. About the research overall: In this cohort, patients received ivuxolimab, an agonistic anti-OX40 (CD134) antibody. Allowance was made for prior anti-PD-1, anti-PD-L1 or anti-CTLA-4 therapy, and roughly 40% had some.

TCRdb's table, derived via immunoSEQ multiplex PCR, lists solely in-frame clones and lacks some. The table records 60,000 or so clones, roughly 88% of them present only once. The CDR3 length is 16 residues. Trimming pared 6 bases from V and 6 bases from J, leaving 22 bases between. The V gene's germline CDR1 is MRHNA and CDR2 SNTAGT. The clonotype originates from an adult with an advanced solid tumor such as melanoma, head and neck, liver or kidney cancer. The gene calls are TRBV6-4 and TRBJ2-3; tentatively, D is TRBD2 (6 bases). Sequenced here: CD4+ or CD8+ T cells sorted from blood, sampled in a trial of the OX40 agonist ivuxolimab. The CDR3 protein is CASSERWEVPDDTQYF. The CDR3 DNA is TGTGCCAGCAGCGAGAGGTGGGAGGTCCCCGATGATACGCAGTATTTT.